This T cell receptor beta chain was observed in a study of T-cell memory formation after mild COVID-19. Study information: Clusters of TCRs were largely donor specific.

With constant-segment primers, 5'RACE yielded cDNA libraries of TCR alpha and TCR beta that carried sample barcodes and UMIs. In TCRdb, the 5' RACE reads were re-called with MiXCR into one record per CDR3 protein. The sample contains fewer than 350,000 distinct CDR3 sequences, over 11% of which appear only once. Of note for this clonotype: As yet, its antigen is unknown.

General study points: Those CD4+ clones that contracted were mainly in CM and EM (CD8+ ones in EMRA). Clones that contracted from day 15 to 85 were balanced CD4/CD8, while later expanders leaned CD4+.

There are 14 residues in the CDR3. CDR1 is SGHDN, CDR2 FVKESK, per germline. Trimming took off 5 bases at V and 2 bases at J, with 12 bases between the two ends. The clonotype was recovered from a young man who had mild COVID-19 (a few samples of this study predate the infection). Cell type and time point are not known. The rearrangement joins TRBV14 to TRBJ1-2, with D perhaps matching TRBD1 (5 bases). The material sequenced was PBMCs or a T cell subset sorted from them (not recorded which). The chain's CDR3 is CASSSLTANYGYTF. For the CDR3, the DNA is TGTGCCAGCAGCTCCCTGACAGCAAACTATGGCTACACCTTC.